This T cell receptor (beta chain) appears in the sequencing data of a study of T cell responses to AZD1222 COVID-19 vaccine. About this clone itself: As yet, its antigen is unknown.

Germline values: CDR1 SGDLS, CDR2 YYNGEE. This CDR3 has 16 residues. The germline V and J ends were trimmed by 4 bases and 0 bases, with 15 bases remaining between them. Sequenced by immunoSEQ multiplex PCR; TCRdb stores in-frame clones only, minus some. The profile shows roughly 150,000 clones, 92% of them singletons. Study-wide results and caveats: Possibly, clonal diversity was underestimated; donors were largely white British and included more females. The study identified only a handful of AZD1222 recipients as seropositive at baseline. Across the whole spike, CD4 TCRs peaked at regions 160-218 and 743-854.

The rearrangement uses TRBV9 and TRBJ2-3; either TRBD1 or TRBD2 may fit D (5 bases each). The sequence came from an adult who received the AZD1222 COVID-19 vaccine. This specimen consisted of peripheral blood, obtained 28 days after the second AZD1222 dose. This CDR3 reads CASSLRDAASTDTQYF. The DNA of the CDR3 is TGTGCCAGCAGCCTGAGGGACGCTGCTAGCACAGATACGCAGTATTTT.